The 9 T cell receptor beta chains below all came from one sample that was sequenced in a study of identical twins. TCRdb called the 5' RACE reads again in MiXCR, with one record for every CDR3 protein. The table includes about 530,000 distinct CDR3 sequences, around 20% detected once. These data also formed part of another study, on yellow fever vaccine responses in identical twins.

The sample was CD4+ T cells sorted from blood. The receptor source for this set is a woman aged 18-35 years in good health.

This clonotype was recorded a few times. V is TRBV28 and J is TRBJ1-6; 9 bases align to TRBD1. There are 14 residues in the CDR3. Germline V CDR1 and CDR2: MDHEN, SYDVKM. V lost 5 bases, J lost 9 bases, and 5 bases stayed unmatched. CDR3 in DNA: TGTGCCAGCAGTGCGGGACAGGGAGGTTCACCCCTCCACTTT. Residues: CASSAGQGGSPLHF.

There are a few counts of this clonotype. For the CDR3, the DNA is TGTGCCAGCAGCACGGGAGATTATAATTCACCCCTCCACTTT. It specifies CASSTGDYNSPLHF. The genes are TRBV12-3 or TRBV12-4 and TRBJ1-6; D is undetermined. The CDR3 covers 14 residues. V lost 6 bases and J lost 4, with 10 bases in between.

The V gene is TRBV4-2, the J gene TRBJ2-3, with 13 bases lining up with TRBD2. The germline V gene has CDR1 LGHNA and CDR2 YNFKEQ. The CDR3 spans 16 residues. V lost 4 bases to trimming and J lost 5 bases; unmatched junction nucleotides: 6. The CDR3: CASSRLAGGIGDTQYF. DNA of the CDR3: TGTGCCAGCAGCCGACTAGCGGGGGGAATCGGAGATACGCAGTATTTT.

The sample holds many counts of this clonotype. The chain couples TRBV28 to TRBJ1-5; the D gene is possibly TRBD1 (5 bases). The CDR3 loop spans 12 amino acids. Germline CDR1 MDHEN, CDR2 SYDVKM. The V gene lost 4 bases and the J gene lost 7 bases, with 8 bases spanning the gap. This CDR3 reads CASSSGGQPQHF. The CDR3 DNA follows: TGTGCCAGCAGTTCTGGGGGACAGCCCCAGCATTTT.

This clonotype was counted only a few times. The CDR3 DNA follows: TGTGCCAGCAGGCCCGGGACTAGCGGAGTTAGCACAGATACGCAGTATTTT. Translated: CASRPGTSGVSTDTQYF. This rearrangement joins TRBV2 to TRBJ2-3, with TRBD2 identical over 11 bases. CDR1 is SNHLY and CDR2 is FYNNEI in the germline V gene. The length of the CDR3 is 17 residues. Trimming at V came to 6 bases and at J to 0 bases, leaving 8 bases not matched to a gene.

This chain links TRBV14 with TRBJ2-3; no clear D gene. The length of the CDR3 is 14 residues. V lost 2 bases, J lost 2 bases, and 8 bases lay in between. Germline V lookup: CDR1 SGHDN, CDR2 FVKESK. The CDR3 DNA follows: TGTGCCAGCAGCCAAAATAGGTTCACAGATACGCAGTATTTT. Amino acids: CASSQNRFTDTQYF. The whole variable domain, filled in from reference TRBV14 and TRBJ2-3, reads EAGVTQFPSHSVIEKGQTVTLRCDPISGHDNLYWYRRVMGKEIKFLLHFVKESKQDESGMPNNRFLAERTGGTYSTLKVQPAELEDSGVYFCASSQNRFTDTQYFGPGTRLTVL.

The chain uses TRBV24-1 and TRBJ2-3; 7 bases align to TRBD2. This CDR3 is built from 16 residues. Trimming at V came to 3 bases and at J to 1 base, leaving 6 bases not matched to a gene. The germline CDR1 and CDR2 sequences are KGHDR and SFDVKD. DNA of the CDR3: TGTGCCACCAGTGATGTAAAGCGGGGTGGCACAGATACGCAGTATTTT. This translates into CATSDVKRGGTDTQYF.

The rearrangement joins TRBV12-3 or TRBV12-4 to TRBJ2-3, with D perhaps TRBD2 (6 bases). V was shortened by 3 bases and J by 8 bases, with 9 bases between the two germline ends. The CDR3 covers 12 residues. Here the CDR3 reads CASSFSGSTQYF. The CDR3 coding sequence is TGTGCCAGCAGTTTCTCCGGGAGTACGCAGTATTTT.

The chain uses TRBV2 and TRBJ2-1, with 9 bases that match TRBD2. The CDR3 is made up of 14 amino acids. V lost 5 bases to trimming and J lost 5 bases; unmatched junction nucleotides: 4. Germline lookup yields CDR1 SNHLY and CDR2 FYNNEI. The DNA for the CDR3 is TGTGCCAGCAGTTGGACTAGCGCGAACAATGAGCAGTTCTTC. Residues: CASSWTSANNEQFF.